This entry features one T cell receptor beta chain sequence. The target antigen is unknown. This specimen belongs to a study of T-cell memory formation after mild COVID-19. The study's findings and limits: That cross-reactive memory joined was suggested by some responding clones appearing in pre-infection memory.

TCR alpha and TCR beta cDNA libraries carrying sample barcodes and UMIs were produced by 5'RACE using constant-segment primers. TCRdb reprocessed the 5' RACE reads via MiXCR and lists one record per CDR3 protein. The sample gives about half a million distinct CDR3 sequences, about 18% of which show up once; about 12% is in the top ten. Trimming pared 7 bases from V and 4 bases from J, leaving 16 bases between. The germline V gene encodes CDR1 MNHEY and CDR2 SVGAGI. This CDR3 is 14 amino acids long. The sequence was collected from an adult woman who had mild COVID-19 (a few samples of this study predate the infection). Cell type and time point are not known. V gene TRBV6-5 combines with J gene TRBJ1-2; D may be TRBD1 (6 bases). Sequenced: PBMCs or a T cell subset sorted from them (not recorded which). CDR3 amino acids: CASTSGGSVYGYTF. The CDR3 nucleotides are TGTGCCAGCACCTCCGGGGGCTCCGTCTATGGCTACACCTTC.